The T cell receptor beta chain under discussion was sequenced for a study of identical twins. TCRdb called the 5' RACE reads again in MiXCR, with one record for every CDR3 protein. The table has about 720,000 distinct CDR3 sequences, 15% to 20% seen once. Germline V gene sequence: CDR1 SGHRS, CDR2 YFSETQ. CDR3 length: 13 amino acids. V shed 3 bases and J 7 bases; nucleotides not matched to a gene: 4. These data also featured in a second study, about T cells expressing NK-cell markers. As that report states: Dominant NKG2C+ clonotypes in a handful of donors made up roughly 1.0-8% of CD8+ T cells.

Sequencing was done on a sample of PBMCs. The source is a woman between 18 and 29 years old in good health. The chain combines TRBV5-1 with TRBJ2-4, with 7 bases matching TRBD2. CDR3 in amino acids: CASSSLGRNIQYF. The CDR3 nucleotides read TGCGCCAGCAGCTCCCTCGGGAGGAACATTCAGTACTTC.